This TCR beta chain was retrieved from a study of shared clonotypes between healthy human individuals. Study-wide findings and caveats: Deeper or shallower sequencing was expected to change how clonotypes are shared among donors.

Sequencing was performed with immunoSEQ multiplex PCR; in TCRdb, only in-frame clones are kept and a portion is missing. The sample shows some 1 million clones, around 74% of them seen only once. Germline lookup yields CDR1 SGHAT and CDR2 FQNNGV. Trimming removed 2 bases from V and 1 base from J, with 15 bases in between. The CDR3 has 18 amino acids. In regard to this clone: Its antigen is unidentified.

The sequencing input was memory CD4+ T cells sorted from blood. Subset described: CD45RA-negative fraction. The chain combines TRBV11-2 with TRBJ2-6; the D gene is possibly TRBD1 (6 bases). The sequence was obtained from a young man in good health. As DNA, the CDR3 is TGTGCCAGCAGCTTAAGCCAGGGGAGTCTTTCTGGGGCCAACGTCCTGACTTTC. Translation: CASSLSQGSLSGANVLTF.